These T cell receptor beta chains were read from a single sample in a study of T cells in Graves' hyperthyroidism and ophthalmopathy. TCRdb called the multiplex PCR reads again in MiXCR, with one record for every CDR3 protein. This sample carries about 760,000 distinct CDR3 sequences, under 45% of them seen once, and the ten largest clones take around 30%. The specimen was blood. Receptors originate from a woman aged 40 to 50 with Graves' hyperthyroidism. Each CDR3 is given with its conserved first and last residue. The order of the fields is clone size, V gene, D gene, J gene, CDR3 protein, CDR3 DNA. A D gene is named only where the DNA matches it firmly. Rows may omit the clone size; those that give it use once, few, many or a size class.

>many|TRBV9|.|TRBJ2-7
CASSVTTGYEQYF
TGTGCCAGCAGCGTGACCACCGGCTACGAGCAGTACTTC
>.|TRBV19|.|TRBJ1-2
CASLPRGGLDGYTF
TGTGCCAGCCTCCCACGGGGGGGACTTGATGGCTACACCTTC
>.|TRBV7-9|.|TRBJ1-2
CASSTEAGFGYTF
TGTGCCAGCAGCACAGAGGCAGGGTTTGGCTACACCTTC
>.|TRBV2|.|TRBJ2-5
CASTEVFAETQYF
TGTGCCAGCACCGAGGTATTTGCAGAGACCCAGTACTTC
>many|TRBV19|.|TRBJ1-5
CASSMAVRVNNQPQHF
TGTGCCAGTAGTATGGCAGTCAGGGTGAACAATCAGCCCCAGCATTTT
>.|TRBV19|.|TRBJ1-2
CASTEDYYGYTF
TGTGCCAGTACCGAAGATTACTATGGCTACACCTTC
>few|TRBV28|.|TRBJ2-7
CASSERPDYEQYF
TGTGCCAGCAGCGAACGGCCTGATTACGAGCAGTACTTC
>many|TRBV20-1|.|TRBJ1-1
CSAREQAEAFF
TGCAGTGCTAGAGAGCAAGCCGAGGCTTTCTTT
>few|TRBV20-1|.|TRBJ2-5
CSASDRGVETQYF
TGCAGTGCTAGCGACAGAGGAGTGGAGACCCAGTACTTC
>many|TRBV7-2|TRBD1|TRBJ2-7
CASSSTGTPYEQYF
TGTGCCAGCAGCTCGACAGGGACGCCCTACGAGCAGTACTTC
>many|TRBV12-3/TRBV12-4|.|TRBJ1-6
CASSFRGGPLHF
TGTGCCAGCAGTTTCAGGGGTGGACCCCTCCACTTT
>.|TRBV9|.|TRBJ1-2
CASSVGPGPNYGYTF
TGTGCCAGCAGCGTAGGCCCAGGGCCAAACTATGGCTACACCTTC
>many|TRBV2|TRBD1|TRBJ1-1
CASTSQGATNTEAFF
TGTGCCAGCACGTCTCAGGGGGCTACGAACACTGAAGCTTTCTTT
>few|TRBV5-5|.|TRBJ1-1
CASSLRGWGTEAFF
TGTGCCAGCAGCTTACGGGGCTGGGGCACTGAAGCTTTCTTT
>.|TRBV19|TRBD1|TRBJ1-5
CASSSQGFGQPQHF
TGTGCCAGCAGTTCACAGGGGTTCGGTCAGCCCCAGCATTTT
>many|TRBV24-1|TRBD1|TRBJ1-6
CAIRTGGADSPLHF
TGTGCCATACGGACAGGGGGCGCGGATTCACCCCTCCACTTT
>.|TRBV20-1|.|TRBJ1-1
CSARRGDTEAFF
TGCAGTGCTAGACGGGGGGACACTGAAGCTTTCTTT
>.|TRBV7-2|TRBD2|TRBJ2-5
CASSLGGLAGGQETQYF
TGTGCCAGCAGCTTAGGGGGACTAGCGGGGGGCCAAGAGACCCAGTACTTC
>few|TRBV29-1|.|TRBJ2-7
CSAGTDHYEQYF
TGCAGCGCCGGGACGGATCACTACGAGCAGTACTTC
>many|TRBV12-3/TRBV12-4|.|TRBJ2-5
CASSDGWVETQYF
TGTGCCAGCAGTGACGGGTGGGTTGAGACCCAGTACTTC
>many|TRBV20-1|TRBD1|TRBJ1-6
CSAGTGSDSPLHF
TGCAGTGCTGGGACAGGGTCGGATTCACCCCTCCACTTT
>many|TRBV7-2|.|TRBJ1-1
CASSSTSDRTEAFF
TGTGCCAGCAGCTCCACCTCAGACAGGACTGAAGCTTTCTTT
>.|TRBV15|.|TRBJ1-2
CATSIGGLYGYTF
TGTGCCACCAGTATCGGGGGACTCTATGGCTACACCTTC
>.|TRBV12-3/TRBV12-4|.|TRBJ2-7
CASSFIGDYEQYF
TGTGCCAGCAGTTTTATAGGGGACTACGAGCAGTACTTC
>many|TRBV12-3/TRBV12-4|.|TRBJ1-2
CASSPRGTPYLYGYTF
TGTGCCAGCAGTCCACGGGGGACACCGTACCTCTATGGCTACACCTTC
>.|TRBV20-1|TRBD1|TRBJ1-2
CSARDLGQGYGYTF
TGCAGTGCTAGAGATCTGGGACAGGGTTACGGCTACACCTTC
>many|TRBV7-2|.|TRBJ2-5
CASSPRPGHGETQYF
TGTGCCAGCAGCCCACGTCCAGGTCACGGAGAGACCCAGTACTTC
>.|TRBV6-5|.|TRBJ2-7
CASSNIYEGDKSYEQYF
TGTGCCAGCAGTAACATTTATGAGGGGGACAAATCCTACGAGCAGTACTTC
>.|TRBV12-5|.|TRBJ1-1
CASGSGGGTEAFF
TGTGCTAGTGGTTCGGGGGGGGGAACTGAAGCTTTCTTT
>few|TRBV7-9|TRBD1|TRBJ1-2
CASSLDRAAYYGYTF
TGTGCCAGCAGTTTGGACAGGGCGGCTTACTATGGCTACACCTTC
>many|TRBV2|TRBD1|TRBJ1-6
CASRADRVDGSPLHF
TGTGCCAGCAGGGCGGACAGGGTGGATGGCTCACCCCTCCACTTT
>many|TRBV9|.|TRBJ2-5
CASSIRTEETQYF
TGTGCCAGCAGCATCCGTACAGAAGAGACCCAGTACTTC